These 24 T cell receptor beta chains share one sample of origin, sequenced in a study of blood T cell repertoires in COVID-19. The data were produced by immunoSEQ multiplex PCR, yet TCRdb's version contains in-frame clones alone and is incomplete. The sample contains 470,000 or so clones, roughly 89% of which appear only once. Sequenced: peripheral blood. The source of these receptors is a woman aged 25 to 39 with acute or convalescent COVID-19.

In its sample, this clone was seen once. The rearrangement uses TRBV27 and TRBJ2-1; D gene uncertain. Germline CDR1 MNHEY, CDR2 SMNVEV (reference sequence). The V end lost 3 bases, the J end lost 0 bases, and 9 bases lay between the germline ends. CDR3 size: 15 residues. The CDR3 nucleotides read TGTGCCAGCAGTTTTGGAGTTAGCTCCTACAATGAGCAGTTCTTC. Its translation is CASSFGVSSYNEQFF.

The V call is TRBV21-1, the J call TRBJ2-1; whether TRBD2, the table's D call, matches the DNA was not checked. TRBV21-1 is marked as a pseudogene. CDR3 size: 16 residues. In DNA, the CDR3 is TGTGCCAGCAGCGGGACTAGCGGGGGGGCCATGAATGAGCAGTTCTTC. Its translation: CASSGTSGGAMNEQFF.

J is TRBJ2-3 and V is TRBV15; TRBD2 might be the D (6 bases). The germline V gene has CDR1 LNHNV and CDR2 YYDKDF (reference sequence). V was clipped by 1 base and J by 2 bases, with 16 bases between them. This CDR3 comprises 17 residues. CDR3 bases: TGTGCCACCAGCAGAGCGGGGCGCGGGAATCCCACAGATACGCAGTATTTT. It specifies CATSRAGRGNPTDTQYF.

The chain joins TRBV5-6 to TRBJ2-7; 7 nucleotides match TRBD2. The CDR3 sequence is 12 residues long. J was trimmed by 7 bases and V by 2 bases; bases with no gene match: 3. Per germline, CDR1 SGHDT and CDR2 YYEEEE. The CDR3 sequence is CASSFGGGEQYF. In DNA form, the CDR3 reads TGTGCCAGCAGCTTCGGGGGAGGGGAGCAGTACTTC.

The CDR3 loop is CASSKVAGTKALNEAFF. The CDR3 DNA is TGTGCCAGCAGCAAAGTCGCTGGGACAAAGGCTCTGAATGAAGCTTTCTTT. J is TRBJ1-1 and V is TRBV21-1; the D segment call TRBD1 is taken from the table without a DNA check. TRBV21-1 is given as a pseudogene. This CDR3 spans 17 amino acids.

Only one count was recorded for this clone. The CDR3 coding sequence is TGTGCCAGCAGCGTCGCCGGGACAGTTTACAATGAGCAGTTCTTC. This codes for CASSVAGTVYNEQFF. The chain links TRBV9 to TRBJ2-1; 7 bases align to TRBD1. Germline assignment: CDR1 SGDLS and CDR2 YYNGEE. This CDR3 has 15 amino acids. The J segment lost 4 bases and the V segment lost 2 bases, leaving 6 bases of the junction unmatched.

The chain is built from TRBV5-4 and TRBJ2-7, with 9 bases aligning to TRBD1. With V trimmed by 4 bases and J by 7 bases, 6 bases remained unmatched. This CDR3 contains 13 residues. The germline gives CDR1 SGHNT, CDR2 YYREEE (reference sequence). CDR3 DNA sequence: TGTGCCAGCAGCGTAAAACAGGGGGCGGAGCAGTACTTC. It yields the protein CASSVKQGAEQYF.

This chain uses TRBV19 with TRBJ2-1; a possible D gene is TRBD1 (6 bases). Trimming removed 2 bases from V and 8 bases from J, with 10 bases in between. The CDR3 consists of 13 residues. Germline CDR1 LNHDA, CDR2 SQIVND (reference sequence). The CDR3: CASSIPHRDEQFF. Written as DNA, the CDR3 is TGTGCCAGTAGTATACCGCACAGGGATGAGCAGTTCTTC.

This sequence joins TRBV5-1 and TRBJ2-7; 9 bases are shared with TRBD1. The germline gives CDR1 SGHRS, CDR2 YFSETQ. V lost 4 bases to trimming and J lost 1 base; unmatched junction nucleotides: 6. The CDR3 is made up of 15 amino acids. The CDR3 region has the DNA TGCGCCAGCAGCCCGGACAGGGGACCTTCCTACGAGCAGTACTTC. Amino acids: CASSPDRGPSYEQYF.

CDR3 DNA: TGTGCCTGGAGTGCCCCAGGGACAGCGAACACTGAAGCTTTCTTT. Translating gives CAWSAPGTANTEAFF. The chain is built from TRBV30 and TRBJ1-1; 7 nucleotides match TRBD1. CDR1 and CDR2 from the germline V gene are GTSNPN and SVGIG (reference sequence). The V segment lost 1 base and the J segment 1 base; nucleotides outside the gene matches: 6. This CDR3 is built from 15 residues. Full variable domain (rest looked up from reference TRBV30 and TRBJ1-1): SQTIHQWPATLVQPVGSPLSLECTVEGTSNPNLYWYRQAAGRGLQLLFYSVGIGQISSEVPQNLSASRPQDRQFILSSKKLLLSDSGFYLCAWSAPGTANTEAFFGQGTRLTVV.

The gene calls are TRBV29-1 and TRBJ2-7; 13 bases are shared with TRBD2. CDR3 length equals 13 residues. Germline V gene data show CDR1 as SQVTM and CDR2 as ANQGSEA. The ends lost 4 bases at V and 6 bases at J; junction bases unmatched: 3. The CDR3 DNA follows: TGCAGCGTTGCCGGACTAGCGGGGGTCGAGCAGTACTTC. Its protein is CSVAGLAGVEQYF.

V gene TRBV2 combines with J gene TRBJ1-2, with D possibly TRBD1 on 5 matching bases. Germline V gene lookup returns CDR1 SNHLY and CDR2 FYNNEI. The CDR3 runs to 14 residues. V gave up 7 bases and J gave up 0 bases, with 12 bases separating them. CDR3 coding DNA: TGTGCCAGCACCTGGGGCAGAACTAACTATGGCTACACCTTC. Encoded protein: CASTWGRTNYGYTF.

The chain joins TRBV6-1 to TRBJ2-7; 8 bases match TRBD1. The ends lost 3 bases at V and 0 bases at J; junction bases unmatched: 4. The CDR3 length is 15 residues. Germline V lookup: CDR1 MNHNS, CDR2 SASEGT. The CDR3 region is CASSETGVTSYEQYF. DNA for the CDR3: TGTGCCAGCAGTGAGACAGGGGTCACCTCCTACGAGCAGTACTTC.

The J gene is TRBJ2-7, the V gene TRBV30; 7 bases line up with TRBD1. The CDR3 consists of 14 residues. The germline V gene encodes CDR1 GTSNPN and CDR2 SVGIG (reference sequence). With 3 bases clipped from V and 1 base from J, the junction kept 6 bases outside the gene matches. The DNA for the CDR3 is TGTGCCTGGAGCGCGCCGGGACAGTCCTACGAGCAGTACTTC. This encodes CAWSAPGQSYEQYF.

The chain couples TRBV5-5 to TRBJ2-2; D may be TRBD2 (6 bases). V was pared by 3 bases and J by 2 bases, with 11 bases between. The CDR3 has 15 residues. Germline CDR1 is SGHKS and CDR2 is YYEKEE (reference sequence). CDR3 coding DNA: TGTGCCAGCAGCTCGAGCGGGTCTAACACCGGGGAGCTGTTTTTT. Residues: CASSSSGSNTGELFF.

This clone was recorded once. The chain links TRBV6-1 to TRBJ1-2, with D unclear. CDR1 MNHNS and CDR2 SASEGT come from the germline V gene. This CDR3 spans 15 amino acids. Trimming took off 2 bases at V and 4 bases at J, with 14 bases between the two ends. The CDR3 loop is CASSELGRSGYGYTF. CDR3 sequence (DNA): TGTGCCAGCAGTGAATTGGGGAGGAGTGGCTATGGCTACACCTTC.

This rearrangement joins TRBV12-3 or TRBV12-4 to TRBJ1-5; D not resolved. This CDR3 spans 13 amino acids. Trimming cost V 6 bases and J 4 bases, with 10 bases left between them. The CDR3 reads CASSQSQNQPQHF. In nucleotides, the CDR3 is TGTGCCAGCAGCCAAAGTCAGAATCAGCCCCAGCATTTT.

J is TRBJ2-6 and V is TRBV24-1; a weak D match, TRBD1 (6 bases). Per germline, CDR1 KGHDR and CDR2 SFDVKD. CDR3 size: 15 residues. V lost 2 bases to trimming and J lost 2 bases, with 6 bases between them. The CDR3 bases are TGTGCCACCAGTGATTGGACAGCTGGGGCCAACGTCCTGACTTTC. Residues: CATSDWTAGANVLTF.

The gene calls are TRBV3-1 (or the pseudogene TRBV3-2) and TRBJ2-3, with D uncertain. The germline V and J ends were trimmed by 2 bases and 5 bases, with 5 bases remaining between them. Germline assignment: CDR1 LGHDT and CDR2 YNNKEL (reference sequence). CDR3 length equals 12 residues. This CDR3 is CASSQREDTQYF. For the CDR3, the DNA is TGTGCCAGCAGCCAAAGAGAAGATACGCAGTATTTT.

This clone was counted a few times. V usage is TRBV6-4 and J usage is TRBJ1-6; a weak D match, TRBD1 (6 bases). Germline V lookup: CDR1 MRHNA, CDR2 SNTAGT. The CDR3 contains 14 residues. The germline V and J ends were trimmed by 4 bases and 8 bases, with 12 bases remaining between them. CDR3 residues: CASSATGGDSPLHF. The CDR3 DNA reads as TGTGCCAGCAGTGCGACAGGTGGCGATTCACCCCTCCACTTT.

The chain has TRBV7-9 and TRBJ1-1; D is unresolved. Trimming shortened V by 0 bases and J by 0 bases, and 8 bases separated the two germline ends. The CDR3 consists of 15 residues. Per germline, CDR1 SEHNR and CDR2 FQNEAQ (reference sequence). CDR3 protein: CASSLAVSLNTEAFF. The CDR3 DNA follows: TGTGCCAGCAGCTTAGCGGTCAGTTTGAACACTGAAGCTTTCTTT.

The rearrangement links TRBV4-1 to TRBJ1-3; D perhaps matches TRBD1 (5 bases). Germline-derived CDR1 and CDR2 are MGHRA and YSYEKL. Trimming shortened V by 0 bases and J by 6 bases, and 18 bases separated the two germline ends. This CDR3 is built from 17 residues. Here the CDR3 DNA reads TGCGCCAGCAGCCAAGATCCGCGGACCCTCAGGGAAAACACCATATATTTT. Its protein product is CASSQDPRTLRENTIYF.

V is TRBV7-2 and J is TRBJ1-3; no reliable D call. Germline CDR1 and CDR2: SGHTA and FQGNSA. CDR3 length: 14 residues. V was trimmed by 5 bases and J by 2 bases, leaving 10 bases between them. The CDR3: CASSPRRAGNTIYF. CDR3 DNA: TGTGCCAGCAGCCCAAGGAGGGCTGGAAACACCATATATTTT.

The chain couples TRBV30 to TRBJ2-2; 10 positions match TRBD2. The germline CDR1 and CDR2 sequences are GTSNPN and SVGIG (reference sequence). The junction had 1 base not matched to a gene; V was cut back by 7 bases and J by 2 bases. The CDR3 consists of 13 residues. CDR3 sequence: CASSGGNTGELFF. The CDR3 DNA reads TGTGCCTCTAGCGGGGGAAACACCGGGGAGCTGTTTTTT.